This T cell receptor beta chain was captured by sequencing in a study of metastatic and nonmetastatic thyroid tumors. Study-wide context: Peripheral blood and tumor or nodule samples from malignant and benign thyroid patients were compared. Findings and limits, study-wide: Across blood and tumor, TCR beta diversity in malignant thyroid tumors was reportedly significantly higher than in benign nodules.

Turning to this clone: Its antigen remains unknown.

Nobody among the patients had been given any treatment before thyroid surgery. Trimming cost V 7 bases and J 6 bases; bases outside gene matches: 8. The CDR3 has 14 amino acids. How the authors handled the data: It was from CDR3 differences across clinicopathological groups that a distant-metastasis classifier for papillary thyroid cancer was built. With MiXCR, TCRdb called clones anew from the PCR reads. Clone size and V and J calls follow TCRdb, not the original study. The sample consists of approximately 40,000 clones, more than 25% of them appearing once. This receptor was obtained from a male donor with papillary thyroid cancer or a benign thyroid nodule (not recorded which). Some clones in this sample may be carry-over from other donors' samples. The chain couples TRBV12-3 or TRBV12-4 to TRBJ2-3; 9 bases agree with TRBD1. The material sequenced was blood. This CDR3 reads CASITTGGSDTQYF. The CDR3 DNA reads as TGTGCCAGCATTACGACAGGGGGGAGTGATACGCAGTATTTT.